This TCR beta chain is drawn from a study of T cells expressing NK-cell markers. Whole-study context: It was sorted CD3+CD56-NKG2C+, CD3+CD56+NKG2C- and CD3+CD56+NKG2C+ T cells that provided the TCR beta repertoires.

Reprocessing the 5' RACE reads, TCRdb reports a single entry for every CDR3 protein and omits DNA. The listing contains 350,000 to 500,000 distinct CDR3 sequences. On this clonotype itself: Its antigen is undetermined.

The CDR3 length is 17 residues. Looked up from germline, CDR1 is SGHTA and CDR2 is FQGNSA. Study findings and constraints: These same clonotypes (in several donors) also led the CD3+CD56-NKG2C+ fraction. The HCMV specificity of the expanded NKG2C+ T cell clones stayed unresolved.

The J gene is TRBJ1-5, the V gene TRBV7-2. The TCR was taken from a woman aged 18-70 years in good health. The sequencing sample was made of blood T cells: a sorted CD56 or NKG2C T cell subset, CD4+ or CD8+ T cells, or bulk PBMC T cells (not recorded which). The CDR3 loop reads CASSSRQGRMGNQPQHF.